This TCR beta chain was identified in a study of cytotoxic CD8 clonotypes in ibrutinib-treated CLL. CDR1 and CDR2 from the germline V gene are LGHNT and FRNRAP. The CDR3 has 14 amino acids. After removal of 6 bases from V and 4 bases from J, the junction contained 8 bases not matched to a gene. Only in-frame clones appear in the TCRdb table, and some are missing; sequencing was by immunoSEQ multiplex PCR. This repertoire shows about 140,000 clones, around 81% found once; its top ten account for approximately 7.6%. The rearrangement links TRBV12-5 to TRBJ2-5, with 7 positions matching TRBD2. The specimen was PBMCs, collected after 36 months of ibrutinib treatment. This sequence originates from a human donor with chronic lymphocytic leukemia. CDR3 DNA: TGTGCTAGTGGACCTGGGGAGGGGCCAGAGACCCAGTACTTC. It encodes CASGPGEGPETQYF.